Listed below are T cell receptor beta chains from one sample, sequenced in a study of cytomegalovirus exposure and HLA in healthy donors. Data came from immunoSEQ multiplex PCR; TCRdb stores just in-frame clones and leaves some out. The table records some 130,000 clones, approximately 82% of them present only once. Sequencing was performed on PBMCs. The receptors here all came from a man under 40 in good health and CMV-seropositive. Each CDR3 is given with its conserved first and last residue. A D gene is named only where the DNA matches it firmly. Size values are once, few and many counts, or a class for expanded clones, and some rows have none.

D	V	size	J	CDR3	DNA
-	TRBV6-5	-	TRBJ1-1	CASSYGGRGNTEAFF	TGTGCCAGCAGTTACGGGGGCAGGGGGAACACTGAAGCTTTCTTT
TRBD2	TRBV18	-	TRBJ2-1	CASSPLAGSYNEQFF	TGTGCCAGCTCACCGCTAGCGGGTTCCTACAATGAGCAGTTCTTC
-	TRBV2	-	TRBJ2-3	CASRAVGGQFTDTQYF	TGTGCCAGCAGGGCCGTAGGAGGGCAATTTACAGATACGCAGTATTTT
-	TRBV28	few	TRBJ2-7	CASSFRGAYEQYF	TGTGCCAGCAGTTTCAGGGGGGCCTACGAGCAGTACTTC
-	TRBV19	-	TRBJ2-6	CASSNSDNSGANVLTF	TGTGCCAGTAGTAACTCCGACAACTCTGGGGCCAACGTCCTGACTTTC
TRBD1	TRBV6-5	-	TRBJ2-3	CATATGGTDTQYF	TGTGCCACCGCCACAGGGGGCACAGATACGCAGTATTTT
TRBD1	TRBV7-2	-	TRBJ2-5	CASSFRHRGGETQYF	TGTGCCAGCAGCTTCCGCCACAGGGGCGGAGAGACCCAGTACTTC
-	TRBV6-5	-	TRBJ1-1	CASSAPDMNTEAFF	TGTGCCAGCAGTGCACCAGACATGAACACTGAAGCTTTCTTT
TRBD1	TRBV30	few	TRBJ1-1	CAYDRDRAEAFF	TGTGCCTACGACAGGGATCGAGCTGAAGCTTTCTTT
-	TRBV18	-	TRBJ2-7	CASSLILDTYEQYF	TGTGCCAGCTCCCTCATATTGGACACTTACGAGCAGTACTTC
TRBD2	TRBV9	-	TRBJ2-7	CASSALTSGSEQYF	TGTGCCAGCAGCGCCCTGACTAGCGGGAGCGAGCAGTACTTC
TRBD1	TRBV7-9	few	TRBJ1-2	CASSSNDRTGRYGYTF	TGTGCCAGCAGCTCGAATGACCGGACAGGACGCTATGGCTACACCTTC
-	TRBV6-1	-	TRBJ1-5	CASSADQPQHF	TGTGCCAGCAGTGCAGATCAGCCCCAGCATTTT
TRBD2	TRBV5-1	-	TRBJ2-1	CASSSGTSGNEQFF	TGCGCCAGCAGCTCCGGGACTAGTGGCAATGAGCAGTTCTTC
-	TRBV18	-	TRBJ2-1	CASSPQGTNEQFF	TGTGCCAGCTCACCCCAGGGGACCAATGAGCAGTTCTTC
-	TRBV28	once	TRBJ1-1	CASRKSRGAFF	TGTGCCAGCAGAAAGAGTCGGGGAGCTTTCTTT
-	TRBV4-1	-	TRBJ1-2	CASSLGGGKGPNYGYTF	TGCGCCAGCAGCTTGGGAGGGGGGAAGGGGCCTAACTATGGCTACACCTTC
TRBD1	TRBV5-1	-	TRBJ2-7	CASNRGQGKGEQYF	TGCGCCAGCAACCGAGGACAGGGGAAGGGCGAGCAGTACTTC
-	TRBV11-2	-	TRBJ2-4	CASSSIGGSKNIQYF	TGTGCCAGCAGCTCAATCGGGGGATCCAAAAACATTCAGTACTTC
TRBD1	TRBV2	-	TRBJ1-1	CASSGQGAEDTEAFF	TGTGCCAGCAGTGGTCAGGGGGCGGAAGACACTGAAGCTTTCTTT
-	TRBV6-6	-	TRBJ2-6	CASSPLVSGANVLTF	TGTGCCAGCAGTCCCCTAGTCTCTGGGGCCAACGTCCTGACTTTC
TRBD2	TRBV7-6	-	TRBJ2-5	CASSLVGGGVVETQYF	TGTGCCAGCAGCTTAGTGGGCGGGGGAGTAGTAGAGACCCAGTACTTC
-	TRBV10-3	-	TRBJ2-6	CAISDRASGANVLTF	TGTGCCATCAGTGACAGGGCCTCTGGGGCCAACGTCCTGACTTTC
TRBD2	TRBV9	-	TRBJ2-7	CASSPRGTSYEQYF	TGTGCCAGCAGCCCCCGAGGGACTAGCTACGAGCAGTACTTC
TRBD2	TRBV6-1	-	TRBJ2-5	CASSPRGGGETQYF	TGTGCCAGCAGCCCCCGCGGGGGAGGAGAGACCCAGTACTTC
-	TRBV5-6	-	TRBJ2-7	CASSLRKGRGNEQYF	TGTGCCAGCAGCTTGAGGAAGGGCAGGGGAAACGAGCAGTACTTC
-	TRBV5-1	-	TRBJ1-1	CASSSRWGELGTEAFF	TGCGCCAGCAGCTCTCGATGGGGAGAGTTAGGCACTGAAGCTTTCTTT
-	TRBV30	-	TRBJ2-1	CAWGRGVGAYNEQFF	TGTGCCTGGGGCAGGGGAGTTGGCGCCTACAATGAGCAGTTCTTC